The entry that follows covers one T cell receptor beta chain sequence. The sample has other DNA sequences that encode this CDR3 too. The V and J ends lost 0 bases and 5 bases respectively, with 19 bases between them. Germline V lookup: CDR1 LGHDT, CDR2 YNNKEL (reference sequence). The CDR3 is made up of 17 amino acids. Authors' analysis steps: Amplified reference gene primers provided the basis for estimating nucleated cell counts. Produced via immunoSEQ multiplex PCR; TCRdb's table is partial and in-frame only. V and J calls plus clone size are reproduced from that table; the DNA served to infer D and trimming. Here the sample spans under 300,000 clones, around 78% being singletons. The sample is drawn from a study of blood T cell repertoires in COVID-19. Overall study: Specimens from acute and convalescent COVID-19 originated in the United States, Italy and Spain. PBMCs, B-cell-depleted T cells, or T cells were the source of the cDNA or gDNA that made up the material.

The sample taken for sequencing was peripheral blood. This clonotype was obtained from a man aged 60-69 years who had recovered from COVID-19. The chain carries TRBV3-1 (or the pseudogene TRBV3-2) and TRBJ1-2, with D tentatively TRBD1 (5 bases). This CDR3 is CASSQDPRQGYRYGYTF. CDR3 nucleotides: TGTGCCAGCAGCCAAGACCCGCGGCAGGGCTATCGATATGGCTACACCTTC.